This entry lists 10 T cell receptor beta chains sequenced from one sample in a study of blood T cell repertoires in COVID-19 (dated by TCRdb to the early 2020s). Library preparation was by the immunoSEQ multiplex PCR assay. TCRdb retrieved this table from immuneACCESS and kept in-frame rearrangements only. Not all clones are present; in checked studies, unresolved V genes account for under half, and no reason is known for the remainder. The sample contains around 63,000 clones, around 86% of them found a single time. Under 30% of the sample rests with the top ten. The material sequenced was peripheral blood. These receptor sequences come from a woman of 80 years or more with active or convalescent COVID-19.

CDR3 in amino acids: CTSSQVPRVSGGAEDNEQFF. CDR3 sequence (DNA): TGCACCAGCAGCCAAGTACCGAGGGTTAGCGGGGGGGCCGAGGACAATGAGCAGTTCTTC. This chain connects TRBV1 to TRBJ2-1; the table assigns TRBD2, which was not confirmed against the DNA. TRBV1 is tagged as a pseudogene. This CDR3 has 20 residues.

This clone occurred a few times. This rearrangement joins TRBV2 to TRBJ1-2; 10 bases fit TRBD1. CDR3 size: 14 residues. Looked up from germline, CDR1 is SNHLY and CDR2 is FYNNEI. Unmatched junction bases numbered 5, after V lost 6 bases and J lost 4 bases. CDR3 sequence (DNA): TGTGCCAGCAGGGGGACAGGGGCCTTCTATGGCTACACCTTC. Residues: CASRGTGAFYGYTF. The entire variable domain, with the rest obtained from reference TRBV2 and TRBJ1-2, is as follows: EPEVTQTPSHQVTQMGQEVILRCVPISNHLYFYWYRQILGQKVEFLVSFYNNEISEKSEIFDDQFSVERPDGSNFTLKIRSTKLEDSAMYFCASRGTGAFYGYTFGSGTRLTVV.

The CDR3 DNA reads as TGTGCCAGCAGCCGACAGGGGGCCCAAGCTAACTATGGCTACACCTTC. Translating gives CASSRQGAQANYGYTF. This rearrangement joins TRBV28 to TRBJ1-2; 10 bases are a match to TRBD1. The V segment lost 6 bases and the J segment 0 bases; nucleotides outside the gene matches: 7. This CDR3 region has 16 residues. CDR1 MDHEN and CDR2 SYDVKM come from the germline V gene.

V usage is TRBV2 and J usage is TRBJ2-5, with 9 bases that match TRBD1. Per germline, CDR1 SNHLY and CDR2 FYNNEI. J was trimmed by 1 base and V by 7 bases; bases with no gene match: 10. The CDR3 has 16 residues. CDR3 amino acids: CASTPGTGFSQETQYF. For the CDR3, the DNA is TGTGCCAGCACCCCCGGGACAGGGTTTTCCCAAGAGACCCAGTACTTC. Using reference TRBV2 and TRBJ2-5 for the parts outside the CDR3, the full variable domain is EPEVTQTPSHQVTQMGQEVILRCVPISNHLYFYWYRQILGQKVEFLVSFYNNEISEKSEIFDDQFSVERPDGSNFTLKIRSTKLEDSAMYFCASTPGTGFSQETQYFGPGTRLLVL.

This clone was seen repeatedly, ten times or more. The J gene is TRBJ1-3, the V gene TRBV6-5, with no clear D. The CDR3 runs to 12 residues. Trimming cost V 7 bases and J 3 bases, with 7 bases left between them. Per the germline V gene, CDR1 is MNHEY and CDR2 is SVGAGI. DNA for the CDR3: TGTGCCAGCACCGGGTATGGAAACACCATATATTTT. The encoded protein is CASTGYGNTIYF.

This chain connects TRBV6-2 or TRBV6-3 to TRBJ1-6; D not certain. This CDR3 has 14 amino acids. V was shortened by 6 bases and J by 6 bases, with 12 bases between the two germline ends. Germline loops: CDR1 MNHEY, CDR2 SVGEGT. The CDR3 sequence: CASSPRGSNSPLHF. DNA of the CDR3: TGTGCCAGCAGCCCGCGGGGAAGTAATTCACCCCTCCACTTT.

J is TRBJ1-1 and V is TRBV7-2, with TRBD1 matching over 7 bases. Germline V gives CDR1 SGHTA, CDR2 FQGNSA. V trimming: 1 base; J trimming: 0 bases; junction bases outside the gene matches: 2. This CDR3 has 15 residues. Here the CDR3 reads CASSLEGTVNTEAFF. The DNA of the CDR3 is TGTGCCAGCAGCTTAGAGGGGACAGTGAACACTGAAGCTTTCTTT. The full variable domain, with the rest looked up from reference TRBV7-2 and TRBJ1-1, is GAGVSQSPSNKVTEKGKDVELRCDPISGHTALYWYRQSLGQGLEFLIYFQGNSAPDKSGLPSDRFSAERTGGSVSTLTIQRTQQEDSAVYLCASSLEGTVNTEAFFGQGTRLTVV.

The chain couples TRBV7-3 to TRBJ2-2, with 11 bases aligning to TRBD2. The V gene end was trimmed by 9 bases and the J gene end by 1 base; junction bases not matched to a gene: 16. In germline, CDR1 is SGHTA, CDR2 FQGTGA. This CDR3 region has 19 residues. This CDR3 reads CARDPSGGFPPLNTGELFF. The CDR3 DNA reads TGTGCCAGGGACCCTAGCGGGGGGTTCCCCCCACTGAACACCGGGGAGCTGTTTTTT. Full variable domain (outside the CDR3, taken from reference TRBV7-3 and TRBJ2-2): GAGVSQTPSNKVTEKGKYVELRCDPISGHTALYWYRQSLGQGPEFLIYFQGTGAADDSGLPNDRFFAVRPEGSVSTLKIQRTERGDSAVYLCARDPSGGFPPLNTGELFFGEGSRLTVL.

The chain carries TRBV6-5 and TRBJ1-2; D gene uncertain. The V and J ends lost 11 bases and 6 bases respectively, with 19 bases between them. The CDR3 totals 13 residues. In germline, CDR1 is MNHEY, CDR2 SVGAGI. DNA for the CDR3: TGTGCCGTTAGGGAGGGAGGATGGGATGGCTACACCTTC. As protein: CAVREGGWDGYTF.

This clone was picked up a small number of times. The chain carries TRBV6-2 or TRBV6-3 and TRBJ1-1, with D maybe TRBD1 (6 bases). V was shortened by 0 bases and J by 5 bases, with 13 bases between the two germline ends. This CDR3 has 15 residues. The germline gives CDR1 MNHEY, CDR2 SVGEGT. The CDR3 coding sequence is TGTGCCAGCAGTTACTCAAGGACAGTAGATACTGAAGCTTTCTTT. Translation gives CASSYSRTVDTEAFF.